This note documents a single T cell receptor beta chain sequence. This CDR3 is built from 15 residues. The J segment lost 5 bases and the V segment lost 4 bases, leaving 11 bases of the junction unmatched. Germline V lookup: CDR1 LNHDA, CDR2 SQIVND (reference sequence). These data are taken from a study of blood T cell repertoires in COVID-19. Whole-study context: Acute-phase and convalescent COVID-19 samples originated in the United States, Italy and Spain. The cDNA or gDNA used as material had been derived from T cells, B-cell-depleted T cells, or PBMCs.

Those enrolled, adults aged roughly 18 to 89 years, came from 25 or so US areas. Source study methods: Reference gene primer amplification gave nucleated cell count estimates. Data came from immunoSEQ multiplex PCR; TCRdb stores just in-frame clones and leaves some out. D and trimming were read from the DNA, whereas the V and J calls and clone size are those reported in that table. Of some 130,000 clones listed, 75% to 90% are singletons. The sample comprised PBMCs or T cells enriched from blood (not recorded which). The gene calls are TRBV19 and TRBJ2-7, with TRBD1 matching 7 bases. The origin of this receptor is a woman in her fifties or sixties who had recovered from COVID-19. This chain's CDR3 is CASSRGQTIEDEQYF. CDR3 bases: TGTGCCAGTAGTAGGGGACAGACGATAGAGGACGAGCAGTACTTC.